This T cell receptor (beta chain) emerged from a study of radiotherapy plus CTLA-4 blockade in lung cancer. Study-wide context: Disease control was present in roughly 29% of patients, and objective responses in about 18%. The study's findings and limits: Once radiotherapy plus ipilimumab had been given, TCR clones derived from tumor expanded in blood. Early blood T cell clone changes and increased post-radiation serum interferon-beta were reportedly the strongest response predictors.

Worth noting for this clone: The antigen is undetermined.

Method: immunoSEQ multiplex PCR; TCRdb's copy keeps in-frame clones and lacks some. Among about 94,000 clones, roughly 80% were seen once, and the ten largest hold about 25%. In chemo-refractory metastatic non-small-cell lung cancer, patients got ipilimumab CTLA-4 blockade together with focal radiation. Germline assignment: CDR1 SGHAT and CDR2 FQNNGV. This CDR3 contains 14 residues. V lost 1 base and J lost 3, with 10 bases in between. This clonotype was sampled from a human donor with non-small cell lung cancer that progressed on radiotherapy plus ipilimumab. This chain uses TRBV11-2 with TRBJ2-7; the D gene is possibly TRBD2 (5 bases). The material was peripheral blood, obtained from a patient treated with radiotherapy plus ipilimumab. Written as DNA, the CDR3 is TGTGCCAGCAGCTTAGTAATAGCGAACTACGAGCAGTACTTC. Amino acids: CASSLVIANYEQYF.